The clone carrying this T cell receptor (beta chain) has a count of ten or more. Its antigen is unidentified. This sample was taken from a study of glioma-infiltrating T cells. Study-wide results and caveats: Very few CDR3 sequences were shared between tissue and blood. Above-expected tissue-blood divergence occurred in all gliomas, most in low-grade ones.

The trim removed 11 bases at V and 2 bases at J, leaving 6 bases unmatched. Germline V lookup: CDR1 MNHNS, CDR2 SASEGT. The length of the CDR3 is 13 residues. The iRepertoire nested amplicon-rescue multiplex PCR amplified TCR alpha and beta CDR3s from RNA. Input was 100-400 ng of tissue mRNA or PBMC total RNA. TCRdb passed the multiplex PCR reads through MiXCR, listing each CDR3 protein once. The data show about 110,000 distinct CDR3 sequences, about 25% seen once. The J gene is TRBJ2-7, the V gene TRBV6-1; 10 bases map to TRBD2. The origin of this receptor is a human donor with low-grade glioma or glioblastoma, undergoing nonglioma brain surgery, or in good health (not recorded which). The sequencing input was glioma tissue, nonneoplastic brain tissue, or PBMCs (not recorded which). The CDR3 region has the DNA TGTGCCCATAGCGGGGGGCCTACCTACGAGCAGTACTTC. It encodes CAHSGGPTYEQYF.